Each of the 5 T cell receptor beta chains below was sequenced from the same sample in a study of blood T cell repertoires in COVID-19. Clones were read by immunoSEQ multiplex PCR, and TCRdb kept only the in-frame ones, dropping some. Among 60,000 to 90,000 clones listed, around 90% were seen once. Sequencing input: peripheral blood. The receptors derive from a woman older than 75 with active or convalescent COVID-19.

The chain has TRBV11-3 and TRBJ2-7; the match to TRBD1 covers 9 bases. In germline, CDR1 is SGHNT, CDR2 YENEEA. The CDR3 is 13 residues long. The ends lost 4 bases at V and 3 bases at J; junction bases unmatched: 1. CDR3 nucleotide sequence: TGTGCCAGCAGCTGGGGACAGGGCTACGAGCAGTACTTC. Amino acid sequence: CASSWGQGYEQYF.

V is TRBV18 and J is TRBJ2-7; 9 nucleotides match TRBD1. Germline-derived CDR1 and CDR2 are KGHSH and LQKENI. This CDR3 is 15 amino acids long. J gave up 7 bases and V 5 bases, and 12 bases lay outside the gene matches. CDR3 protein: CASSENRDRVGEQYF. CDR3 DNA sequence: TGTGCCAGCTCAGAAAACCGGGACAGGGTAGGTGAGCAGTACTTC. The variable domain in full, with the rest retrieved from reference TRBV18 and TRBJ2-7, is NAGVMQNPRHLVRRRGQEARLRCSPMKGHSHVYWYRQLPEEGLKFMVYLQKENIIDESGMPKERFSAEFPKEGPSILRIQQVVRGDSAAYFCASSENRDRVGEQYFGPGTRLTVT.

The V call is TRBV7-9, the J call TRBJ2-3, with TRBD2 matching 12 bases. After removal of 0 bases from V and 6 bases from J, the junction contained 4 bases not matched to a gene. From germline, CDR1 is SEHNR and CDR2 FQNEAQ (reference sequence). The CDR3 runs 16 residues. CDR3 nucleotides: TGTGCCAGCAGCTTAGCCCCTAGCGGGGGGGCGGATACGCAGTATTTT. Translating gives CASSLAPSGGADTQYF.

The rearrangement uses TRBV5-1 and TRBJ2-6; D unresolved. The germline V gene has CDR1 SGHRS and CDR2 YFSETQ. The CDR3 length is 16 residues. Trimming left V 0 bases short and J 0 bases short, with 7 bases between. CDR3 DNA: TGCGCCAGCAGCTTGGACATCAACTCTGGGGCCAACGTCCTGACTTTC. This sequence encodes CASSLDINSGANVLTF.

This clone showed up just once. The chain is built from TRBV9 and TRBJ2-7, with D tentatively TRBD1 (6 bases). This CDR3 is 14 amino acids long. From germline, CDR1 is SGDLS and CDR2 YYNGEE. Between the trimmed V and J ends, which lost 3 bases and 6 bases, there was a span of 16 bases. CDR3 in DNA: TGTGCCAGCAGCGGGACAGTCAAGGGAATCGAGCAGTACTTC. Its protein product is CASSGTVKGIEQYF.